This is a list of T cell receptor beta chains from one sample in a study of blood T cells in healthy people across ages. From the 5' RACE reads, TCRdb called clonotypes with MiXCR, one entry per CDR3 protein. The sample yields just under 750,000 distinct CDR3 sequences, 20% to 25% seen once. Material: blood. These receptors were taken from a man aged 70-80 years in good health. The CDR3 runs from the conserved cysteine through the conserved F or W. A D gene is named only where the DNA matches it firmly. Clone size, where shown, is once, few, many, or a class for clones that have expanded.

V gene	J gene	D gene	clone size	CDR3 DNA	CDR3 protein
TRBV5-5	TRBJ2-7	NA	few	TGTGCCAGCAGCTTCGGATCATCTGGGGACGAGCAGTACTTC	CASSFGSSGDEQYF
TRBV27	TRBJ2-5	TRBD2	NA	TGTGCCAGCAGTTTTGCTAGCGGGGTAGTGACCCAGTACTTC	CASSFASGVVTQYF
TRBV12-3/TRBV12-4	TRBJ1-1	TRBD1	NA	TGTGCCAGCACCGACCGGGACAGGGTGACTGAAGCTTTCTTT	CASTDRDRVTEAFF
TRBV7-9	TRBJ2-7	NA	few	TGTGCCAGCAGCCACGTCGGAAACTACTACGAGCAGTACTTC	CASSHVGNYYEQYF
TRBV9	TRBJ1-2	NA	NA	TGTGCCAGCAGCGTAGGGGGGGCGCGAGGTAACTATGGCTACACCTTC	CASSVGGARGNYGYTF
TRBV29-1	TRBJ1-2	NA	NA	TGCAGCGTTGAAGATGGTAGCAGGGCTGGCGGCTACACCTTC	CSVEDGSRAGGYTF
TRBV5-1	TRBJ2-4	NA	NA	TGCGCCAGCCCCCCCATTCAGTACTTC	CASPPIQYF
TRBV6-5	TRBJ2-1	NA	NA	TGTGCCAGCAGTTATGGTTTTTGGGGCACCAACAATGAGCAGTTCTTC	CASSYGFWGTNNEQFF
TRBV29-1	TRBJ1-2	NA	NA	TGCAGCGTTGAACCCAGGGGCAAGGACTATGGCTACACCTTC	CSVEPRGKDYGYTF
TRBV2	TRBJ1-2	NA	NA	TGTGCCGAAGCGGGCCGAAGCTATGGCTACACCTTC	CAEAGRSYGYTF
TRBV7-2	TRBJ1-4	TRBD1	NA	TGTGCCAGCAGATCAGACAGGGGATGGGGTGAAAAACTGTTTTTT	CASRSDRGWGEKLFF
TRBV27	TRBJ2-1	TRBD1	few	TGTGCCAGCAGTTTATCACAGGGGGTCTACAATGAGCAGTTCTTC	CASSLSQGVYNEQFF
TRBV6-1	TRBJ1-2	NA	NA	TGTGCCAGCAATCCGTCCGGGACCGGGAACTATGGCTACACCTTC	CASNPSGTGNYGYTF
TRBV20-1	TRBJ1-1	TRBD1	NA	TGCAGTGCAGGACAGGGGGCAGCATCTGAAGCTTTCTTT	CSAGQGAASEAFF
TRBV4-3	TRBJ1-2	NA	few	TGCGCCAGCCGAGAGGTTGGGGCTAACTATGGCTACACCTTC	CASREVGANYGYTF
TRBV11-2	TRBJ1-2	NA	few	TGTGCCAGCAGCAAGCGGGACGGCTATGGCTACACCTTC	CASSKRDGYGYTF
TRBV6-5	TRBJ2-1	TRBD2	NA	TGTGCCAGCAGTTTTAGCGGGAGTCTAACCTACAATGAGCAGTTCTTC	CASSFSGSLTYNEQFF
TRBV5-1	TRBJ2-1	NA	many	TGCGCCAGCAGCTTGGACGGAGCGTACAATGAGCAGTTCTTC	CASSLDGAYNEQFF
TRBV19	TRBJ2-3	NA	NA	TGTGCCAGTAGTATATACGGGACCAGAAACACAGATACGCAGTATTTT	CASSIYGTRNTDTQYF
TRBV12-3/TRBV12-4	TRBJ2-5	NA	few	TGTGCCAGCAGAAACAACCAAGAGACCCAGTACTTC	CASRNNQETQYF
TRBV7-2	TRBJ2-5	NA	few	TGTGCCAGCAGCCCCCACAACGGCTTGGAGACCCAGTACTTC	CASSPHNGLETQYF
TRBV6-5	TRBJ1-1	NA	NA	TGTGCCAGCAGTTACTCAGGAGGGATCACTGAAGCTTTCTTT	CASSYSGGITEAFF
TRBV3-1	TRBJ2-3	TRBD2	few	TGTGCCAGCAGCCGCAGACTAGCGGGGCCTAGCACAGATACGCAGTATTTT	CASSRRLAGPSTDTQYF
TRBV7-2	TRBJ1-1	NA	many	TGTGCCAGCAGCTTAGCCGTGACAGCTAACACTGAAGCTTTCTTT	CASSLAVTANTEAFF
TRBV18	TRBJ1-5	TRBD1	few	TGTGCCAGCTCACTCGGACAGGGGGCCTTTTCTGGTAGCAATCAGCCCCAGCATTTT	CASSLGQGAFSGSNQPQHF
TRBV5-1	TRBJ2-5	TRBD1	few	TGCGCCAGCAGCTGGGACAGCCTTGAGGAGACCCAGTACTTC	CASSWDSLEETQYF